The rows below give T cell receptor beta chains drawn from one sample of a study of metastatic and nonmetastatic thyroid tumors. Through MiXCR, TCRdb re-clonotyped the PCR reads. The table shows approximately 20,000 clones, with 10% to 15% occurring only once. The sample taken for sequencing was blood. The receptors stem from a male donor with papillary thyroid cancer or a benign thyroid nodule (not recorded which). Some clones in this sample may be carry-over from other donors' samples. The CDR3 runs from the conserved cysteine through the conserved F or W. D genes are given only for firm matches. Only part of the rows carry a size: once, few, many, or a class if the clone is expanded.

J: TRBJ2-1; V: TRBV20-1; size: many; D: .; DNA: TGCAGTGCTCGGGGAGGACGCTCCTACAATGAGCAGTTCTTC; CDR3: CSARGGRSYNEQFF
J: TRBJ2-5; V: TRBV12-3/TRBV12-4; size: many; D: TRBD1; DNA: TGTGCCAGCAGTAAGGGGCAGGGGGCCAAAGAGACCCAGTACTTC; CDR3: CASSKGQGAKETQYF
J: TRBJ1-6; V: TRBV20-1; size: many; D: TRBD1; DNA: TGCAGTGCTAGGAAGGGGGCTATAGGCGGATCACCCCTCCACTTT; CDR3: CSARKGAIGGSPLHF
J: TRBJ2-5; V: TRBV7-9; size: .; D: .; DNA: TGTGCCAGCAGCTTGGGGGCGGAGACCCAGTACTTC; CDR3: CASSLGAETQYF
J: TRBJ2-6; V: TRBV6-2/TRBV6-3; size: few; D: .; DNA: TGTGCCAGCAGACTACTATACTCACGGACATCTGGGGCCAACGTCCTGACTTTC; CDR3: CASRLLYSRTSGANVLTF
J: TRBJ2-5; V: TRBV5-1; size: many; D: .; DNA: TGCGCCAGCGGGAATGGGATGTACGGGACCCAGTACTTC; CDR3: CASGNGMYGTQYF
J: TRBJ2-5; V: TRBV4-1; size: many; D: .; DNA: TGCGCCAGCAGCCAAGGAGTAGCGGATAGCCAAGAGACCCAGTACTTC; CDR3: CASSQGVADSQETQYF
J: TRBJ2-5; V: TRBV27; size: medium-sized; D: .; DNA: TGTGCCAGCAGTTTATCGGGTTGGGAGGGGGCGGGAGAGACCCAGTACTTC; CDR3: CASSLSGWEGAGETQYF
J: TRBJ1-3; V: TRBV4-1; size: once; D: TRBD1; DNA: TGCGCCAGCAGCCAAGAGGACAGGGCTGGAAACACCATATATTTT; CDR3: CASSQEDRAGNTIYF
J: TRBJ2-1; V: TRBV7-8; size: many; D: TRBD2; DNA: TGTGCCAGCAGCACCCGGACTAGTTTAAACAATGAGCAGTTCTTC; CDR3: CASSTRTSLNNEQFF
J: TRBJ2-1; V: TRBV9; size: .; D: TRBD2; DNA: TGTGCCAGCAGCGTTGTCGGACTAGCGGGAATAAATGAGCAGTTCTTC; CDR3: CASSVVGLAGINEQFF
J: TRBJ2-3; V: TRBV28; size: .; D: TRBD1; DNA: TGTGCCAGCAGTGAGGACAGGGGGCCCGGGGCAGATACGCAGTATTTT; CDR3: CASSEDRGPGADTQYF
J: TRBJ2-5; V: TRBV12-3/TRBV12-4; size: many; D: TRBD2; DNA: TGTGCCAGCAGTTTCCAAAGCGGGATTTCAGAGACCCAGTACTTC; CDR3: CASSFQSGISETQYF
J: TRBJ1-1; V: TRBV19; size: many; D: .; DNA: TGTGCCAGTAGTGCCCCGGGCAGTAACACTGAAGCTTTCTTT; CDR3: CASSAPGSNTEAFF
J: TRBJ1-5; V: TRBV30; size: .; D: TRBD1; DNA: TGTGCCTGGAGTGCCACAGGGACAGGGTATCAGCCCCAGCATTTT; CDR3: CAWSATGTGYQPQHF
J: TRBJ2-3; V: TRBV25-1; size: many; D: .; DNA: TGTGCCAGCTGCGAGACAATTAACACAGATACGCAGTATTTT; CDR3: CASCETINTDTQYF
J: TRBJ2-2; V: TRBV5-1; size: many; D: TRBD2; DNA: TGCGCCAGCAGCTTGACTAGCGGGAGGGCAAGCACCGGGGAGCTGTTTTTT; CDR3: CASSLTSGRASTGELFF
J: TRBJ2-1; V: TRBV6-1; size: few; D: .; DNA: TGTGCCAGCAGTAAGACTAGGAATGAGCAGTTCTTC; CDR3: CASSKTRNEQFF
J: TRBJ1-5; V: TRBV6-1; size: few; D: TRBD1; DNA: TGTGCCAGCAACGACAGGGCAAAGGGCAATCAGCCCCAGCATTTT; CDR3: CASNDRAKGNQPQHF
J: TRBJ2-1; V: TRBV12-3/TRBV12-4; size: .; D: TRBD2; DNA: TGTGCCAGCAGTTTGCCAGGGGGGACTAGCGGGTTCCCCTACAATGAGCAGTTCTTC; CDR3: CASSLPGGTSGFPYNEQFF
J: TRBJ2-2; V: TRBV19; size: many; D: .; DNA: TGTGCCAGTTCCCCCGTCCTAAACACCGGGGAGCTGTTTTTT; CDR3: CASSPVLNTGELFF
J: TRBJ2-7; V: TRBV5-1; size: many; D: TRBD1; DNA: TGCGCCAGCAGCCCCCTAACAGGGGTCCTCTACGAGCAGTACTTC; CDR3: CASSPLTGVLYEQYF
J: TRBJ1-1; V: TRBV4-1; size: .; D: .; DNA: TGCGCCAGCAGGCGATTCTTGAACACTGAAGCTTTCTTT; CDR3: CASRRFLNTEAFF
J: TRBJ1-2; V: TRBV5-1; size: few; D: .; DNA: TGCGCCAGCACCCCGTCCCAGGGATGGTATGGCTACACCTTC; CDR3: CASTPSQGWYGYTF
J: TRBJ2-2; V: TRBV27; size: .; D: TRBD2; DNA: TGTGCCAGCAGTTCTAGCGGGAGGGCCGGGATACCAGCCGGGGAGCTGTTTTTT; CDR3: CASSSSGRAGIPAGELFF
J: TRBJ1-1; V: TRBV2; size: .; D: .; DNA: TGTGCCAGCAGTCAGGGGCTCACTGAAGCTTTCTTT; CDR3: CASSQGLTEAFF
J: TRBJ1-2; V: TRBV2; size: few; D: .; DNA: TGTGCCAGCATCACGGTCGGCGGCTACACCTTC; CDR3: CASITVGGYTF
J: TRBJ1-1; V: TRBV20-1; size: many; D: .; DNA: TGCAGTGCTAGGGTGTGGAGGTACACTGAAGCTTTCTTT; CDR3: CSARVWRYTEAFF
J: TRBJ2-3; V: TRBV4-2; size: many; D: TRBD2; DNA: TGTGCCAGCAGGCCAACTACTAGCGGGAGCAGGGATGCGGCAGATACGCAGTATTTT; CDR3: CASRPTTSGSRDAADTQYF
J: TRBJ2-3; V: TRBV7-2; size: many; D: .; DNA: TGTGCCAGCAGCTTATGGGGGTCCCCCACAGATACGCAGTATTTT; CDR3: CASSLWGSPTDTQYF
J: TRBJ1-6; V: TRBV15; size: many; D: .; DNA: TGTGCCACCAGCAGAGATAGTTCACCCCTCCACTTT; CDR3: CATSRDSSPLHF
J: TRBJ2-3; V: TRBV6-1; size: medium-sized; D: TRBD2; DNA: TGTGCCAGCAGCCTAGCGGGGACAGATACGCAGTATTTT; CDR3: CASSLAGTDTQYF
J: TRBJ2-7; V: TRBV5-1; size: once; D: .; DNA: TGCGCCAGCAGCGAAGGGGGATGGGGATCCGAGCAGTACTTC; CDR3: CASSEGGWGSEQYF
J: TRBJ2-3; V: TRBV4-2; size: many; D: TRBD2; DNA: TGTGCCAGCAGCCGACGGACTAGCGGCGAAGATACGCAGTATTTT; CDR3: CASSRRTSGEDTQYF
J: TRBJ2-2; V: TRBV11-2; size: .; D: TRBD1; DNA: TGTGCCAGCAGCTTAGGTGGACAGGGGTCAACCGGGGAGCTGTTTTTT; CDR3: CASSLGGQGSTGELFF
J: TRBJ2-1; V: TRBV14; size: .; D: TRBD2; DNA: TGTGCCGGGCCCACTAGCGGGGAGTTTTGGGAGCAGTTCTTC; CDR3: CAGPTSGEFWEQFF
J: TRBJ2-7; V: TRBV5-5; size: many; D: TRBD1; DNA: TGTGCCAGCAGCTCCGGGACAGGGTCCTACGAGCAGTACTTC; CDR3: CASSSGTGSYEQYF
J: TRBJ2-2; V: TRBV24-1; size: medium-sized; D: TRBD1; DNA: TGTGCCACCAGTGACCTACAGGGGTCGGACACCGGGGAGCTGTTTTTT; CDR3: CATSDLQGSDTGELFF
J: TRBJ2-1; V: TRBV7-2; size: few; D: .; DNA: TGTGCCAGCAGCTTAGACGGCAATGAGCAGTTCTTC; CDR3: CASSLDGNEQFF
J: TRBJ2-5; V: TRBV7-3; size: many; D: TRBD1; DNA: TGTGCCAGCAGCTTAGTGGGACAGGGGTCGGGAGAGACCCAGTACTTC; CDR3: CASSLVGQGSGETQYF
J: TRBJ2-1; V: TRBV10-3; size: many; D: .; DNA: TGTGCCATCAGTGAGTCGCTAATCCCACAGGGAAATGAGCAGTTCTTC; CDR3: CAISESLIPQGNEQFF
J: TRBJ1-2; V: TRBV2; size: many; D: TRBD1; DNA: TGTGCCAGCAGACGGCTTAGGGGGACAGAGGTCTATGGCTACACCTTC; CDR3: CASRRLRGTEVYGYTF
J: TRBJ2-2; V: TRBV24-1; size: few; D: .; DNA: TGTGCCACCAGTGATTCGGAGGACAGCGCTGGGGAGCTGTTTTTT; CDR3: CATSDSEDSAGELFF
J: TRBJ2-7; V: TRBV9; size: .; D: TRBD2; DNA: TGTGCCAGCAGCCCGCCGGGACTAGCTCTTCTCTACGAGCAGTACTTC; CDR3: CASSPPGLALLYEQYF
J: TRBJ2-6; V: TRBV30; size: medium-sized; D: .; DNA: TGTGCCTGGAGCGGGACCGGGACCAGCTCTGGGGCCAACGTCCTGACTTTC; CDR3: CAWSGTGTSSGANVLTF
J: TRBJ2-1; V: TRBV20-1; size: .; D: TRBD2; DNA: TGCAGTGCTAGACCAGCGGGAGGGCCGGGCGATCAGTTCTTC; CDR3: CSARPAGGPGDQFF